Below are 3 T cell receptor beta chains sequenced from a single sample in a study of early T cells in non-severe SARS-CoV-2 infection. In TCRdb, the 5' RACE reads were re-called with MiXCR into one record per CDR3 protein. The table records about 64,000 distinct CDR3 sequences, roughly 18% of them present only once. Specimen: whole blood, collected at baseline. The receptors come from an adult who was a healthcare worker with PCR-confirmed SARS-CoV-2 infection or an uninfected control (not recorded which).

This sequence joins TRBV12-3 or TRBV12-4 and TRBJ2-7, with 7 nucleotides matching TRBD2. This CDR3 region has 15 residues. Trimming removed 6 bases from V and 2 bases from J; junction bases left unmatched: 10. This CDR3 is CASSLGLAAAYEQYF. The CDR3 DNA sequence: TGTGCCAGCAGCCTTGGGCTAGCGGCCGCCTACGAGCAGTACTTC.

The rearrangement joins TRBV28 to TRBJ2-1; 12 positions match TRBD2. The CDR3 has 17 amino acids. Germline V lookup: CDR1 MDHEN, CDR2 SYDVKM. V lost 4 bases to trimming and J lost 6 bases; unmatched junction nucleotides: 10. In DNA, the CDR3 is TGTGCCAGCAGTTCAGGACTAGCGGGGCGCCAAATCAATGAGCAGTTCTTC. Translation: CASSSGLAGRQINEQFF.

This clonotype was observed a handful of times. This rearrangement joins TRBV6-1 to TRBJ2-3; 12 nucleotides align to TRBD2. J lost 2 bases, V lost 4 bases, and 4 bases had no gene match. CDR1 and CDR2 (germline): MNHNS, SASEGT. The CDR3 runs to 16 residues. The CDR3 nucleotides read TGTGCCAGCAGTGGCCTAGCGGGGGGGACCACAGATACGCAGTATTTT. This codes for CASSGLAGGTTDTQYF.